These T cell receptor beta chains were read from a single sample in a study of cytomegalovirus exposure and HLA in healthy donors. Here immunoSEQ multiplex PCR was the method, and the copy in TCRdb shows in-frame clones only, minus some. The sample gives roughly 180,000 clones, about 9% of which show up once; approximately 1.3% is in the top ten. Sequencing was done on a sample of PBMCs. The receptors stem from a woman aged 25 to 39 in good health and CMV-seropositive. Both conserved end residues are part of each CDR3. A D gene is named only where the DNA matches it firmly. Clone sizes are given selectively: once, few, many, or a class where the clone is expanded.

>TRBJ2-4|TRBV6-1|few|TRBD1
CASSEIYGTENIQYF
TGTGCCAGCAGTGAAATTTATGGGACAGAAAACATTCAGTACTTC
>TRBJ2-7|TRBV7-8|few|.
CASSSPGEQYF
TGTGCCAGCAGCTCCCCCGGCGAGCAGTACTTC
>TRBJ2-5|TRBV5-1|.|.
CASSLEPSRETQYF
TGCGCCAGCAGCTTGGAGCCTAGCCGAGAGACCCAGTACTTC
>TRBJ1-1|TRBV6-5|few|.
CASSQSGGMNTEAFF
TGTGCCAGCAGTCAATCCGGGGGAATGAACACTGAAGCTTTCTTT
>TRBJ1-2|TRBV29-1|.|TRBD1
CSVPDRAPNYGYTF
TGCAGCGTCCCCGACAGGGCCCCTAACTATGGCTACACCTTC
>TRBJ2-1|TRBV5-3|.|TRBD1
CARRLKFRDRGFLPYNEQFF
TGTGCCAGAAGGCTGAAATTCCGGGACAGGGGTTTCTTGCCCTACAATGAGCAGTTCTTC
>TRBJ2-1|TRBV4-2|.|TRBD2
CASSHSAGGPVRLVNEQFF
TGTGCCAGCAGCCACTCAGCGGGAGGGCCCGTTCGGTTGGTAAATGAGCAGTTCTTC
>TRBJ1-1|TRBV6-5|few|.
CASSYSGVYTEAFF
TGTGCCAGCAGTTACTCCGGGGTGTACACTGAAGCTTTCTTT
>TRBJ1-4|TRBV5-1|few|TRBD1
CASTLTGAPNEKLFF
TGCGCCAGCACCCTAACAGGGGCTCCTAATGAAAAACTGTTTTTT
>TRBJ1-5|TRBV19|.|TRBD1
CASSIQGGNQPQHF
TGTGCCAGTAGTATACAGGGGGGAAATCAGCCCCAGCATTTT
>TRBJ2-5|TRBV15|.|TRBD1
CATSRTGGKETQYF
TGTGCCACCAGCAGGACAGGGGGGAAGGAGACCCAGTACTTC